This paragraph covers one T cell receptor (beta chain) sequence. The antigen is unknown. The data belong to a study of CD8 T cells in ankylosing spondylitis. Whole-study results and caveats: Ankylosing spondylitis blood seemed to carry a telltale TCR beta motif made of eight or nine highly homologous variants. Clones linked to disease, bearing a CD8+ phenotype, were relatively rare in peripheral blood. Reports say disease-linked clones showed up significantly more in matched ankylosing spondylitis synovial fluid.

Using quantitative 5'-RACE with molecular barcodes, the authors made TCR beta libraries. TCRdb recomputed calls from the 5' RACE reads with MiXCR, one row per CDR3 protein. This repertoire shows some 240,000 distinct CDR3 sequences, more than 15% found once; its top ten account for roughly a third. J gave up 1 base and V 0 bases, and 8 bases lay outside the gene matches. The CDR3 covers 17 residues. The germline V gene has CDR1 MGHRA and CDR2 YSYEKL. The clonotype was recovered from a male donor with ankylosing spondylitis or in good health (not recorded which). What was sequenced was blood, either unsorted or a sorted T cell fraction (not recorded which). The rearrangement links TRBV4-1 to TRBJ2-5; 7 nucleotides match TRBD2. CDR3 region: CASSQDGLAARQETQYF. The CDR3 nucleotides read TGCGCCAGCAGCCAAGATGGGCTAGCGGCTCGCCAAGAGACCCAGTACTTC.